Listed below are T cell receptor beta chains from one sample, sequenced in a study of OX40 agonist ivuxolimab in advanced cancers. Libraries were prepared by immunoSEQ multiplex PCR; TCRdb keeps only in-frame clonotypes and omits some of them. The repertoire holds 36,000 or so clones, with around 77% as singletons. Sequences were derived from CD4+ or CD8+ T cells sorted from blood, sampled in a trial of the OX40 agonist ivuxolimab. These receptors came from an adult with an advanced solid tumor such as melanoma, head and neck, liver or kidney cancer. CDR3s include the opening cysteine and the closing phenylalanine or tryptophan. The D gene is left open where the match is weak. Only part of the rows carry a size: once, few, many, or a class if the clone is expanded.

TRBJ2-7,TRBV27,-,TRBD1,TGTGCCAGCAGTCAGGGACAGGGGTCGTACGAGCAGTACTTC,CASSQGQGSYEQYF
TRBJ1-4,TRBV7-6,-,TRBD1,TGTGCCAGCAGCTTAACCCTAGAGACAGGGGTAAATGAAAAACTGTTTTTT,CASSLTLETGVNEKLFF
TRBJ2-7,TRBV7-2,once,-,TGTGCCAGCAGCTTGGGACCGTCCTACGAGCAGTACTTC,CASSLGPSYEQYF
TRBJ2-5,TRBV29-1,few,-,TGCAGCGTTGAAGGACTAACGTACCAAGAGACCCAGTACTTC,CSVEGLTYQETQYF
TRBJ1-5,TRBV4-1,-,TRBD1,TGCGCCAGCAGCTTTCGACTGACAGGGACGTCTCAGCCCCAGCATTTT,CASSFRLTGTSQPQHF
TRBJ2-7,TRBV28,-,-,TGTGCCAGCAGTTTGGGGGCGGGCCCCTCCTACGAGCAGTACTTC,CASSLGAGPSYEQYF
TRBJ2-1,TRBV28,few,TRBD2,TGTGCCAGCAGCAAACTAGCGGGAGGACGAAATGAGCAGTTCTTC,CASSKLAGGRNEQFF
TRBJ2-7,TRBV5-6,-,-,TGTGCCAGCAGCGCGGGCAGCTCCTACGAGCAGTACTTC,CASSAGSSYEQYF
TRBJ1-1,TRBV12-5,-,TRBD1,TGTGCTAGTGGTTTGGTACGGGGACAGCAGAACACTGAAGCTTTCTTT,CASGLVRGQQNTEAFF
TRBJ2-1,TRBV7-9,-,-,TGTGCCAGCAGCTATCCCGGGACCGAGCAGTTCTTC,CASSYPGTEQFF
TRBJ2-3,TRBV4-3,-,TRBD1,TGCGCCAGCAGCCAAGAAGGACAGGACCCCCGCACAGATACGCAGTATTTT,CASSQEGQDPRTDTQYF
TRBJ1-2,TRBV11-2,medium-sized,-,TGTGCCAGCAGTTTGACGGGGGAGGGCTACACCTTC,CASSLTGEGYTF
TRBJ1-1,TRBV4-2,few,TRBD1,TGTGCCAGCAGCCGGGACAGCCCGAACACTGAAGCTTTCTTT,CASSRDSPNTEAFF
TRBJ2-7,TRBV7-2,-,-,TGTGCCAGCAGCTCAGGTGGTAGTTACGAGCAGTACTTC,CASSSGGSYEQYF
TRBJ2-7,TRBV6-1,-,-,TGTGCCAGCAGTGAACCATTTTGGCAGACCACCTCCTACGAGCAGTACTTC,CASSEPFWQTTSYEQYF
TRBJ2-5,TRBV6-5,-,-,TGTGCCAGCAGTTACGTGGGGAAAGAGACCCAGTACTTC,CASSYVGKETQYF
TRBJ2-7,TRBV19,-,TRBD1,TGTGCCAGTAGTACCCGACAGGGAATTGAATACGAGCAGTACTTC,CASSTRQGIEYEQYF
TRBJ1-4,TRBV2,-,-,TGTGCCAGCTTCCGGTGGGATGAAAAACTGTTTTTT,CASFRWDEKLFF
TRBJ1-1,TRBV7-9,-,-,TGTGCCAGCAGCCAACCGGGACGGAATGAAGCTTTCTTT,CASSQPGRNEAFF
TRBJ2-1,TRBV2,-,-,TGTGCCAGCAGTGAAGGGCCTTACAATGAGCAGTTCTTC,CASSEGPYNEQFF
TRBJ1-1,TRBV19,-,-,TGTGCCAGTAGTACACCTCAGGGATCGAACACTGAAGCTTTCTTT,CASSTPQGSNTEAFF
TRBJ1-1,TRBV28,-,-,TGTGCCAGCAGTTTAGGACAGGAAGCTTTCTTT,CASSLGQEAFF
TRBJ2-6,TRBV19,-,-,TGTGCCACAAACCGGGACTCCTCCTCCTCTGGGGCCAACGTCCTGACTTTC,CATNRDSSSSGANVLTF
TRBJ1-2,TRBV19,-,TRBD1,TGTGCCAGTAGTATAGCGGGGACAGCGTATGGCTACACCTTC,CASSIAGTAYGYTF
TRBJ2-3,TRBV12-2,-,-,TGTGCCAGCAGCTCGGACAGGGCGGCAGATACGCAGTATTTT,CASSSDRAADTQYF
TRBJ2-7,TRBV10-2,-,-,TGCGCCAGCAGTGAGTCAGCAGGGGGGTGGGAGCAGTACTTC,CASSESAGGWEQYF
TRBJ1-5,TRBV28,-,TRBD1,TGTGCCAGCAGAGAACAGGGGGCAAGTCAGCCCCAGCATTTT,CASREQGASQPQHF
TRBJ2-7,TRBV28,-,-,TGTGCCAGCAGTTTAGGGAGCTCCTACGAGCAGTACTTC,CASSLGSSYEQYF
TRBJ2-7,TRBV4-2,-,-,TGTGCCAGCAGCTTGGGGGCAGGCGTATACGAGCAGTACTTC,CASSLGAGVYEQYF
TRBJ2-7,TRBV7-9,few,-,TGTGCCAGCAGCTCCTCCGGGCAGGCCTACGAGCAGTACTTC,CASSSSGQAYEQYF
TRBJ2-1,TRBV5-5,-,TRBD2,TGTGCCAGCAGCTTGGCCCTAGCGGAGGCCCTCATCCGACGGGAGGAGCAGTTCTTC,CASSLALAEALIRREEQFF